The text below deals with one TCR beta chain. The CDR3 contains 14 residues. Trimming removed 1 base at V and 7 bases at J, with 14 bases between. Germline lookup yields CDR1 SGHNT and CDR2 YYREEE (reference sequence). This sample was taken from a study of blood T cell repertoires in COVID-19. Study summary: PBMCs, B-cell-depleted T cells, or T cells provided the cDNA or gDNA that made up the material.

Clones were sequenced by immunoSEQ multiplex PCR, and TCRdb holds only the in-frame ones, with some missing. The profile shows around 420,000 clones, 70% to 90% of them singletons. The sequenced sample consisted of PBMCs or T cells enriched from blood (not recorded which). The clonotype originates from a woman in her forties with acute COVID-19. J is TRBJ2-5 and V is TRBV5-4; a possible D gene is TRBD2 (5 bases). As DNA, the CDR3 is TGTGCCAGCAGCTTGAGTGGACCTCGGGGGACCCAGTACTTC. It is translated as CASSLSGPRGTQYF.